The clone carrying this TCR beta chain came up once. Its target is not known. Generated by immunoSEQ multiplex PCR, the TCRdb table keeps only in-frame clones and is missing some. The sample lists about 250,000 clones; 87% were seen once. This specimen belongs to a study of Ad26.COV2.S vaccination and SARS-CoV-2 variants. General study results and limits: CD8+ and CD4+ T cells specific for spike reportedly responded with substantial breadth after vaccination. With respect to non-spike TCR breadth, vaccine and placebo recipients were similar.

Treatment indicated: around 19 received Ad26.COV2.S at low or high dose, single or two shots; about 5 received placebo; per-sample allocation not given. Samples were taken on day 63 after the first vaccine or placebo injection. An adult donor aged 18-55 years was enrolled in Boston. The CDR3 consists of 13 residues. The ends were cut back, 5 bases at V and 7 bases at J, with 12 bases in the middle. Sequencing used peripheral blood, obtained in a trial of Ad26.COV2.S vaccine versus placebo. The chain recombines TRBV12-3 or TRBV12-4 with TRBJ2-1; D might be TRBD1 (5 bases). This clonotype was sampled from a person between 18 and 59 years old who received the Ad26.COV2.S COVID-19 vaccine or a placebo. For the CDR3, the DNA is TGTGCCAGCAGTCCCAGTAGGACAAATGAGCAGTTCTTC. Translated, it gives CASSPSRTNEQFF.